The 9 T cell receptor beta chains below all came from one sample that was sequenced in a study of shared T cell receptors in the human thymus. Data came from immunoSEQ multiplex PCR; TCRdb stores just in-frame clones and leaves some out. The data contain 540,000 or so clones, 75% to 85% of them singletons. The same sample was also used in a study of human thymus T cells.

The sequenced sample was thymocytes. These TCRs come from a boy in the first two years of life with a congenital heart defect.

This clone has only a few counts. The chain has TRBV4-2 and TRBJ1-5; D is undetermined. The CDR3 length is 16 residues. Per the germline V gene, CDR1 is LGHNA and CDR2 is YNFKEQ. V shed 1 base and J shed 6 bases, with 16 bases lying between them. The CDR3 spells CASSQVPGGNTQPQHF. The CDR3 region has the DNA TGTGCCAGCAGCCAAGTCCCAGGAGGGAACACTCAGCCCCAGCATTTT.

The chain carries TRBV28 and TRBJ2-7; 10 nucleotides agree with TRBD2. V was pared by 4 bases and J by 4 bases, with 10 bases of the junction left unmatched. Germline values: CDR1 MDHEN, CDR2 SYDVKM. CDR3 length: 16 residues. CDR3 sequence (DNA): TGTGCCAGCAGTTCATATCTAGCGGGAGAGGAATACGAGCAGTACTTC. Translated: CASSSYLAGEEYEQYF.

About this clone: A junction end diverges from the germline sequence, so it may reflect a read error. This chain joins TRBV7-7 and TRBJ2-5; TRBD2 matches at 10 bases. Germline V gene sequence: CDR1 SSHAT, CDR2 FNYEAQ (reference sequence). The CDR3 spans 17 residues. DNA of the CDR3: TGTGCTAGCAGCATACGGACTAAGCGGGAGGGCGAGGAGACCCAGTACTTC. This encodes CASSIRTKREGEETQYF. The whole variable domain, remainder taken from reference TRBV7-7 and TRBJ2-5, is GAGVSQSPRYKVTKRGQDVTLRCDPISSHATLYWYQQALGQGPEFLTYFNYEAQPDKSGLPSDRFSAERPEGSISTLTIQRTEQRDSAMYRCASSIRTKREGEETQYFGPGTRLLVL.

This chain links TRBV2 with TRBJ2-2; TRBD1 matches 10 bases. Germline trimming cut 4 bases from V and 6 bases from J; bases unmatched to any gene: 14. The CDR3 extends over 18 amino acids. Germline loops: CDR1 SNHLY, CDR2 FYNNEI. The CDR3: CASSGHLVWDRGPGELFF. The CDR3 DNA sequence: TGTGCCAGCAGTGGTCACTTGGTTTGGGACAGGGGACCCGGGGAGCTGTTTTTT.

The chain uses TRBV4-3 and TRBJ2-1, with D perhaps matching TRBD2 (6 bases). Trimming removed 1 base from V and 8 bases from J, with 9 bases in between. Germline CDR1 reads LGHNA; CDR2 reads YSLEER. This CDR3 contains 13 residues. The CDR3 DNA is TGCGCCAGCAGCCAAGTAACTAGCCATGAGCAGTTCTTC. It is translated as CASSQVTSHEQFF.

CDR3 sequence reads: CASSQALPRGKYYEQYF. The CDR3 DNA follows: TGCGCCAGCAGCCAAGCCCTCCCTAGGGGCAAGTACTACGAGCAGTACTTC. This chain joins TRBV4-1 and TRBJ2-7; tentative D call: TRBD1 (5 bases). The CDR3 sequence is 17 residues long. The V gene's germline CDR1 is MGHRA and CDR2 YSYEKL. Trimming stripped 1 base from V and 3 bases from J, with 19 bases between.

This clone has just one count. This rearrangement joins TRBV9 to TRBJ2-1; 7 bases are shared with TRBD1. The CDR3 length is 14 residues. The V gene end was trimmed by 0 bases and the J gene end by 9 bases; junction bases not matched to a gene: 6. The V gene's germline CDR1 is SGDLS and CDR2 YYNGEE. The CDR3 DNA follows: TGTGCCAGCAGCGTAGCGGACAGGCGGGCTGAGCAGTTCTTC. Translation: CASSVADRRAEQFF.

This clone is a singleton in its sample. This chain joins TRBV7-9 and TRBJ1-1, with D hard to call. The CDR3 has 13 amino acids. Germline values: CDR1 SEHNR, CDR2 FQNEAQ (reference sequence). V was pared by 3 bases and J by 7 bases, with 12 bases between. The CDR3 is CASSFGGANEAFF. DNA of the CDR3: TGTGCCAGCAGCTTCGGAGGAGCGAATGAAGCTTTCTTT.

This chain joins TRBV28 and TRBJ1-3; weak D call: TRBD1 (5 bases). This CDR3 region has 14 residues. Germline CDR1 reads MDHEN; CDR2 reads SYDVKM. Between the trimmed V and J ends, which lost 6 bases and 4 bases, there was a span of 13 bases. The CDR3 DNA reads as TGTGCCAGCAGCCTCCGCCAGGGCGGAAACACCATATATTTT. It is translated as CASSLRQGGNTIYF.